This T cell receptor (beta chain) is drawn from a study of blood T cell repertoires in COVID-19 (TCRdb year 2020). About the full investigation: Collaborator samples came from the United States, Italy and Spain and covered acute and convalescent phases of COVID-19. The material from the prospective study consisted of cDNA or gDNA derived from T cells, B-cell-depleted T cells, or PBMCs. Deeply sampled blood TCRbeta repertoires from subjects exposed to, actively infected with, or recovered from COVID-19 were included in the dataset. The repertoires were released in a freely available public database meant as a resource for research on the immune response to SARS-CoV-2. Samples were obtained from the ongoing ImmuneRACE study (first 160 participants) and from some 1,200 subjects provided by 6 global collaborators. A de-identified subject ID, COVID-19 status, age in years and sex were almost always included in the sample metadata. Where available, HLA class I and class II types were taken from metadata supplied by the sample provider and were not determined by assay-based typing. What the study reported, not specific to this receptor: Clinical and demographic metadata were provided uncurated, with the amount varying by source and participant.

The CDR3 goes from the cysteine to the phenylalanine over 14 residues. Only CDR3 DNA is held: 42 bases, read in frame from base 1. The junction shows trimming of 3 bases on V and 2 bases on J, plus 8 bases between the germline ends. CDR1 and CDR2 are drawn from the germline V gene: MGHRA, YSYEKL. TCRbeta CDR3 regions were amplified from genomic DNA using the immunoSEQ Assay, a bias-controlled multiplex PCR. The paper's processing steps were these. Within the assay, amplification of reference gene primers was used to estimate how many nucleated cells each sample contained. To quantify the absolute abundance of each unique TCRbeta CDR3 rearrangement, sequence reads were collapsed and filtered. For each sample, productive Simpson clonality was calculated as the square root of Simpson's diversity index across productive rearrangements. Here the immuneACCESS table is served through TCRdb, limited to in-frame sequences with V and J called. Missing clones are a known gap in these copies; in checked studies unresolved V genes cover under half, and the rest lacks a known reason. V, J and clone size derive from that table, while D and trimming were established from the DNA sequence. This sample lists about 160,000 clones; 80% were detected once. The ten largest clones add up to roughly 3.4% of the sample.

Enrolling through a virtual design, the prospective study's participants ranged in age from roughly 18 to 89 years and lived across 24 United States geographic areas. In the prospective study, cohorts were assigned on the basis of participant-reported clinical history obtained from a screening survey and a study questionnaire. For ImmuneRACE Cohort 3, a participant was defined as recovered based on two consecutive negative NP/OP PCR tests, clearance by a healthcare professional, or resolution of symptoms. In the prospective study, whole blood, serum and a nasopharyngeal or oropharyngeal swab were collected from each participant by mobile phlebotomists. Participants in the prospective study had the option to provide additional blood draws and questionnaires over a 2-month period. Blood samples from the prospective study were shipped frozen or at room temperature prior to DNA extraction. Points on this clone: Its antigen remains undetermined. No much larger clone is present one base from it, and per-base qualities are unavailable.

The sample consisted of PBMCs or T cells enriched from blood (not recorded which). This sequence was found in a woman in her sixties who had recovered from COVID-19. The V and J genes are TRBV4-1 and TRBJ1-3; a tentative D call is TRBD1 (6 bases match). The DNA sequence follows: TGCGCCAGCAGCCAGGCAGGGGCTGGAAACACCATATATTTT. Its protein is CASSQAGAGNTIYF.